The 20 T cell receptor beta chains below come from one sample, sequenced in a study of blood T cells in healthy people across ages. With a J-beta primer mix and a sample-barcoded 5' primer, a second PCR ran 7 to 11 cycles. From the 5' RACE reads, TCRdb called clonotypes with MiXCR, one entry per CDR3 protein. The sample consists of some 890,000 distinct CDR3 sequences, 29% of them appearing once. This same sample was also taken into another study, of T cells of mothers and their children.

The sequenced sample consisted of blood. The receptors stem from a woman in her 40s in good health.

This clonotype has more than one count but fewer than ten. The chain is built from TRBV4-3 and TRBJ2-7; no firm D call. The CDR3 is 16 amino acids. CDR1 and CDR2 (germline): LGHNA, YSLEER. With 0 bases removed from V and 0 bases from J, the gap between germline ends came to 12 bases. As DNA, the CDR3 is TGCGCCAGCAGCCAAGATCGCAGGATGAGCTCCTACGAGCAGTACTTC. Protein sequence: CASSQDRRMSSYEQYF.

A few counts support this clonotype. In nucleotides, the CDR3 is TGTGCCATCAGCGAGCGGGGGGGCTCCTACAATGAGCAGTACTTC. Translated, it gives CAISERGGSYNEQYF. V gene TRBV10-3 combines with J gene TRBJ2-1, with 10 bases that match TRBD2. The assigned J gene may be wrong: the sequence end matches TRBJ2-7 better. Looked up from germline, CDR1 is ENHRY and CDR2 is SYGVKD. The CDR3 length is 15 residues.

CDR3 nucleotide sequence: TGTGCCACCAGTGATGGAACTGCGGGGGCGCAAACTGAAGCTTTCTTT. Residues: CATSDGTAGAQTEAFF. The chain has TRBV24-1 and TRBJ1-1; the D gene is possibly TRBD1 (6 bases). V lost 3 bases to trimming and J lost 5 bases, with 18 bases between them. Germline assignment: CDR1 KGHDR and CDR2 SFDVKD. The CDR3 totals 16 residues.

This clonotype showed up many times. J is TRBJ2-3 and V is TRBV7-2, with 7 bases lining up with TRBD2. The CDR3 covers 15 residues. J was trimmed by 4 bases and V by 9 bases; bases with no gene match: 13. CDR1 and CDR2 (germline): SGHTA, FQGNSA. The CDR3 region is CARRAGDGGSDTQYF. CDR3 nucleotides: TGTGCCAGGCGCGCGGGAGACGGAGGCTCAGATACGCAGTATTTT.

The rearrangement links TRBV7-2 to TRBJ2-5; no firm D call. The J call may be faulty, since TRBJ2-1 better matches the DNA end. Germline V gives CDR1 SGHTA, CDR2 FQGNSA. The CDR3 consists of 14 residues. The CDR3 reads CASSLAGLQETQFF. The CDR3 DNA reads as TGTGCCAGCAGCTTAGCCGGGCTACAAGAGACCCAGTTCTTC.

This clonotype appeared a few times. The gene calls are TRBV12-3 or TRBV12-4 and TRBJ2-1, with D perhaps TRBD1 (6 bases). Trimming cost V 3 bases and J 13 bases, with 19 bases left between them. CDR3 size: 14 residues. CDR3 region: CASSLARGGETQFF. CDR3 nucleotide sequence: TGTGCCAGCAGTTTGGCCAGGGGTGGTGAGACCCAGTTCTTC.

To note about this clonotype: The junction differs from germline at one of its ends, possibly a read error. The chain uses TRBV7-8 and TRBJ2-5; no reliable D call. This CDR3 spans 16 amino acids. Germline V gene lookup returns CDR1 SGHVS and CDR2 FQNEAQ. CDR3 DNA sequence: TGTGCCAGTAGCTTAAAGAGGCGCCAGTCCCAAGAGACCCAGTACTTC. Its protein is CASSLKRRQSQETQYF.

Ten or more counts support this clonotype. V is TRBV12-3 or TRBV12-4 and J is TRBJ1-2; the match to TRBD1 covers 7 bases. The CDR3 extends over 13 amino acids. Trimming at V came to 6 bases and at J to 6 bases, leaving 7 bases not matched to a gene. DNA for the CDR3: TGTGCCAGCAGCCAGGGGGGAGCGAATGGCTACACCTTC. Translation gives CASSQGGANGYTF.

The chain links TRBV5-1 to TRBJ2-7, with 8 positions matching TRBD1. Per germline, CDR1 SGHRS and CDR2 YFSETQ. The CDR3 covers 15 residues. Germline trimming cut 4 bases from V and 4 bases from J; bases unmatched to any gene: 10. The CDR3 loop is CASSITDRGGYEQYF. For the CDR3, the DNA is TGCGCCAGCAGCATTACAGACAGGGGCGGATACGAGCAGTACTTC.

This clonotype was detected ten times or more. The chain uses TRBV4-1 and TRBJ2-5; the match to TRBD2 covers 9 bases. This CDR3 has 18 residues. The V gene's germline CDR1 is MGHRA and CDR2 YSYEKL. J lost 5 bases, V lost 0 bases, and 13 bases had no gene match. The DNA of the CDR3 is TGCGCCAGCAGCCAAGATCCTACTAGCGGGTCACTGGGGGAGACCCAGTACTTC. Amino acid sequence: CASSQDPTSGSLGETQYF.

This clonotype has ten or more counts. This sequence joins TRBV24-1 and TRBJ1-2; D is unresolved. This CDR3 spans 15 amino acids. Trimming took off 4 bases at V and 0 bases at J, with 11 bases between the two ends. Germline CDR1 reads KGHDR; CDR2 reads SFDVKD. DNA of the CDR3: TGTGCCACCAGTGACCCGACCGACACTAACTATGGCTACACCTTC. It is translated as CATSDPTDTNYGYTF.

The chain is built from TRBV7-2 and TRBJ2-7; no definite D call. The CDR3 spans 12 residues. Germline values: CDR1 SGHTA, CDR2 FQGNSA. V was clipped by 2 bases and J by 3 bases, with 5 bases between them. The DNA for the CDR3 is TGTGCCAGCAGCTTAAGCTTCTACGAGCAGTACTTC. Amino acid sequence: CASSLSFYEQYF.

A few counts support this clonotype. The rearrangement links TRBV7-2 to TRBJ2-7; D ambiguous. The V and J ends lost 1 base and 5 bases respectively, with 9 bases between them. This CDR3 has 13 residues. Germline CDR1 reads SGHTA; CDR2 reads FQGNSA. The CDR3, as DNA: TGTGCCAGCAGCTTAGGCGTTGGCCACGAGCAGTACTTC. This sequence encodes CASSLGVGHEQYF.

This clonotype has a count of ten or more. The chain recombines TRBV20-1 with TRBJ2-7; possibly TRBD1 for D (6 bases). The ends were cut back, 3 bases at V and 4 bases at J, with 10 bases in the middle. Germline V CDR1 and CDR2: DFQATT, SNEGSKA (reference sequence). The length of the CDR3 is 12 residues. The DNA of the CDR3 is TGCAGTGCTAGCCAAACAGGGTACGAGCAGTACTTC. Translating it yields CSASQTGYEQYF.

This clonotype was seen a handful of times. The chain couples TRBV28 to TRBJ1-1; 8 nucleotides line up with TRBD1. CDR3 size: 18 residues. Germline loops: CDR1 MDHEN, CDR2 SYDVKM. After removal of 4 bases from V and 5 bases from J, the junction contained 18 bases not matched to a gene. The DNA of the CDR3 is TGTGCCAGCAGTTCGACAGGGGCAGTGGCATCTATCAGGACTGAAGCTTTCTTT. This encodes CASSSTGAVASIRTEAFF.

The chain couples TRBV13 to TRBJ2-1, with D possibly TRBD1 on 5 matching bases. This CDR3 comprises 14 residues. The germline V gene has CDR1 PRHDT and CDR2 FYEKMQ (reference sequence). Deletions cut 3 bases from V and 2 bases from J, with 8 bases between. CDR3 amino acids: CASSLKGPYNEQFF. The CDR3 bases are TGTGCCAGCAGCTTGAAGGGGCCCTACAATGAGCAGTTCTTC.

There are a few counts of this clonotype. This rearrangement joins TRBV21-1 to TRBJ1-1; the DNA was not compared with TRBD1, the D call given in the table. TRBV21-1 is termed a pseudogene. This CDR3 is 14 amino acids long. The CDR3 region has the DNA TGTGCCAGCAGTAAGGGACCGATGAACACTGAAGCTTTCTTT. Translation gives CASSKGPMNTEAFF.

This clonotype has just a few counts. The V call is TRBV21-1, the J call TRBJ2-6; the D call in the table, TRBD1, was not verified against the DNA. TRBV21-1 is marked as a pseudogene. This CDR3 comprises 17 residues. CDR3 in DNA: TGTGCCAGCAGCCCCCGAGGGGGTTCAGCTGGGGCCAACGTCCTGACTTTC. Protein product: CASSPRGGSAGANVLTF.

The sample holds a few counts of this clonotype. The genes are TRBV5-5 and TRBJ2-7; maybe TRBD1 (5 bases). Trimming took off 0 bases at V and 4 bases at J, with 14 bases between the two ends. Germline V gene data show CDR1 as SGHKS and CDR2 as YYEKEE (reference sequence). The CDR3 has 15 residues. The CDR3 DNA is TGTGCCAGCAGCTTGGCCCCGCAGGGCCAGTACGAGCAGTACTTC. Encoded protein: CASSLAPQGQYEQYF.

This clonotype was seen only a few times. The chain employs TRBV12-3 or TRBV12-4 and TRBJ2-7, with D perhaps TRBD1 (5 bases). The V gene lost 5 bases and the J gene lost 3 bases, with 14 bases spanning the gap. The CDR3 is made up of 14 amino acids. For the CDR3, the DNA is TGTGCCAGCAGTACTATTACAGACAGCTACGAGCAGTACTTC. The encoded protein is CASSTITDSYEQYF.